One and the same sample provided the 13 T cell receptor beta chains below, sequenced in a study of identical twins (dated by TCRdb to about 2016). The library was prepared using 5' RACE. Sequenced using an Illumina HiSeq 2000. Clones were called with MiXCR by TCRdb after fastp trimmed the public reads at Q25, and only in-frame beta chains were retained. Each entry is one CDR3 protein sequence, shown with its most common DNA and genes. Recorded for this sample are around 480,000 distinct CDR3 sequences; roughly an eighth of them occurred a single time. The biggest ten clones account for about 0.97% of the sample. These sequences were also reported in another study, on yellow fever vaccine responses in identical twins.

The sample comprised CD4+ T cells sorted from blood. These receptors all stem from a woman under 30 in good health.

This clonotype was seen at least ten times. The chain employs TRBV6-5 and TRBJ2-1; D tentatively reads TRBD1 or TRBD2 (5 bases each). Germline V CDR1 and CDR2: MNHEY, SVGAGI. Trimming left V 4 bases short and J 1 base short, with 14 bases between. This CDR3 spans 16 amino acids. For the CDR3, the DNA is TGTGCCAGCAGTTCGCTTCTAGGGGAGTCCTACAATGAGCAGTTCTTC. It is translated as CASSSLLGESYNEQFF.

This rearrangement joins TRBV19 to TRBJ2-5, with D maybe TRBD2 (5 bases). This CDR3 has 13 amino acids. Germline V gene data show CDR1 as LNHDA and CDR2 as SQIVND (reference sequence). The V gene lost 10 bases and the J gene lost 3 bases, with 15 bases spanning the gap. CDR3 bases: TGTGCCATTCGGAGGACGGGGAAAGAGACCCAGTACTTC. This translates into CAIRRTGKETQYF.

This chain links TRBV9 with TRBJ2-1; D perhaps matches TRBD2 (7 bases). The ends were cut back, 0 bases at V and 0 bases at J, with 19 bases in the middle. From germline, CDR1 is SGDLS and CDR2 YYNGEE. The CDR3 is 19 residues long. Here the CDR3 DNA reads TGTGCCAGCAGCGTAGGGGGGGCGGGGGTCCTTAGCTCCTACAATGAGCAGTTCTTC. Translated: CASSVGGAGVLSSYNEQFF.

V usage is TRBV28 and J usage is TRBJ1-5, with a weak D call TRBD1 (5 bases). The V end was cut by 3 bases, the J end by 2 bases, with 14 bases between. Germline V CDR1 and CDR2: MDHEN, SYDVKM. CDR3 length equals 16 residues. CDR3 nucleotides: TGTGCCAGCAGTTTCTCTCCCAGGGTAGGCAATCAGCCCCAGCATTTT. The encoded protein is CASSFSPRVGNQPQHF.

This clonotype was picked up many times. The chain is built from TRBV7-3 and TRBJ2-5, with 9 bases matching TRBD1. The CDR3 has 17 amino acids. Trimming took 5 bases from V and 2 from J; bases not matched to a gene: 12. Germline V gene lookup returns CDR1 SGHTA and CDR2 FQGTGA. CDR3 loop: CASSKRPGGQGQETQYF. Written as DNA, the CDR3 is TGTGCCAGCAGCAAACGACCCGGGGGACAGGGACAAGAGACCCAGTACTTC.

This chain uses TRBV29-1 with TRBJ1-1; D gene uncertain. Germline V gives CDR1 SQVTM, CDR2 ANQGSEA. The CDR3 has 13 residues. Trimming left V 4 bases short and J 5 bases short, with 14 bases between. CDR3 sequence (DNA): TGCAGCGTTGTCGCGGGAGTAAATACTGAAGCTTTCTTT. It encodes CSVVAGVNTEAFF.

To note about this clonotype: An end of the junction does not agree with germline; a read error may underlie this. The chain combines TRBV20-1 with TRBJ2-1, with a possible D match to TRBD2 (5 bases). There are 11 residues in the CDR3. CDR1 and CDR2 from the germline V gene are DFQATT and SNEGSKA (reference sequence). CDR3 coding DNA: TGCAGTGCTAAGCGGACCCTTGGTGGGATCTTC. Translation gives CSAKRTLGGIF.

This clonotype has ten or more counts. CDR3 amino acids: CSAREAGNYGYTF. The CDR3 DNA sequence: TGCAGTGCTAGAGAGGCAGGGAACTATGGCTACACCTTC. The chain uses TRBV20-1 and TRBJ1-2, with a possible D match to TRBD1 (5 bases). The V and J ends lost 0 bases and 2 bases respectively, with 7 bases between them. CDR1 is DFQATT, CDR2 SNEGSKA, per germline (reference sequence). The CDR3 length is 13 residues.

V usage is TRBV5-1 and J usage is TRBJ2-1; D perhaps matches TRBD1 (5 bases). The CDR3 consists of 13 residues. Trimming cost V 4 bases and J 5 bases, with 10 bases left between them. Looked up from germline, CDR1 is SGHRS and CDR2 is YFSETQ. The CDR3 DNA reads TGCGCCAGCAGCCCAACAGGAAACAATGAGCAGTTCTTC. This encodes CASSPTGNNEQFF. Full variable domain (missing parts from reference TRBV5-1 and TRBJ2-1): KAGVTQTPRYLIKTRGQQVTLSCSPISGHRSVSWYQQTPGQGLQFLFEYFSETQRNKGNFPGRFSGRQFSNSRSEMNVSTLELGDSALYLCASSPTGNNEQFFGPGTRLTVL.

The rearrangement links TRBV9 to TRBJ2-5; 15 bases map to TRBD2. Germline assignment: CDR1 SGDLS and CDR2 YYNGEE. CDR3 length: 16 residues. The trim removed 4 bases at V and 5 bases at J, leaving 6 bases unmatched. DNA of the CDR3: TGTGCCAGCAGCCCCGGACTAGCGGGGGGGCCTGAGACCCAGTACTTC. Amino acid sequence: CASSPGLAGGPETQYF.

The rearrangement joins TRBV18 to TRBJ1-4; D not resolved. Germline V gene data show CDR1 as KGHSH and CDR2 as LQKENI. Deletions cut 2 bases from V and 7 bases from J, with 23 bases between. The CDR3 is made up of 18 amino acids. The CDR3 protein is CASSPSQINPTTVEKLFF. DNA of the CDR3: TGTGCCAGCTCACCATCCCAAATTAATCCGACGACGGTTGAAAAACTGTTTTTT. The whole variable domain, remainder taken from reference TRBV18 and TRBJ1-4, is NAGVMQNPRHLVRRRGQEARLRCSPMKGHSHVYWYRQLPEEGLKFMVYLQKENIIDESGMPKERFSAEFPKEGPSILRIQQVVRGDSAAYFCASSPSQINPTTVEKLFFGSGTQLSVL.

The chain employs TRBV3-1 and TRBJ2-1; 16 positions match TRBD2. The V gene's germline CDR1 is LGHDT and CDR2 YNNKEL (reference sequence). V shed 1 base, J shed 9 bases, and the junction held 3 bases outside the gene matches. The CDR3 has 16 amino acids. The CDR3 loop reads CASSQAGTSGRGEQFF. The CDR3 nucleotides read TGTGCCAGCAGCCAAGCCGGGACTAGCGGGAGGGGTGAGCAGTTCTTC.

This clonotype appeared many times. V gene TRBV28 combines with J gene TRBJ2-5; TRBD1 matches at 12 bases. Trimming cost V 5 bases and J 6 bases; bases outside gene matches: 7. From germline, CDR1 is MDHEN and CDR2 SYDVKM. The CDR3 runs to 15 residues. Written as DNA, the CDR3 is TGTGCCAGCAGTCCCCCGGGACAGGGGGCGAAGACCCAGTACTTC. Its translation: CASSPPGQGAKTQYF.